These T cell receptor beta chains were read from a single sample in a study of cytomegalovirus exposure and HLA in healthy donors. TCRdb's table, derived via immunoSEQ multiplex PCR, lists solely in-frame clones and lacks some. Seen here are 160,000 or so clones, approximately 89% observed once, and the top ten hold approximately 2.6%. The sample comprised PBMCs. The origin of the receptors is a man younger than 35 in good health and CMV-seropositive. Both conserved end residues are part of each CDR3. The D gene is left open where the match is weak. A row's size may be missing; if present it is once, few, many or a size class.

abundance	j_gene	d_gene	v_gene	CDR3aa	CDR3nt
few	TRBJ1-5	NA	TRBV11-2	CASSLGPGQPQHF	TGTGCCAGCAGCTTAGGCCCCGGTCAGCCCCAGCATTTT
once	TRBJ2-3	NA	TRBV4-3	CASSQDARGAAVTDTQYF	TGCGCCAGCAGCCAGGACGCCCGGGGAGCGGCAGTGACAGATACGCAGTATTTT
NA	TRBJ1-5	NA	TRBV6-1	CASSEIRGVRNQPQHF	TGTGCCAGCAGTGAAATTCGGGGGGTACGCAATCAGCCCCAGCATTTT
NA	TRBJ2-1	NA	TRBV5-1	CASSPPRRQGIYNEQFF	TGCGCCAGCAGCCCCCCGAGGCGGCAGGGGATCTACAATGAGCAGTTCTTC
NA	TRBJ1-1	TRBD1	TRBV13	CASSLGDRGRGAFF	TGTGCCAGCAGCCTCGGGGACAGGGGTCGAGGAGCTTTCTTT
few	TRBJ1-2	NA	TRBV11-1	CASSSRVTAGYTF	TGTGCCAGCAGCTCCAGGGTAACGGCTGGCTACACCTTC
NA	TRBJ1-3	TRBD1	TRBV9	CASSVGPDRVTGNTIYF	TGTGCCAGCAGCGTAGGCCCTGACAGGGTAACTGGAAACACCATATATTTT
NA	TRBJ1-1	NA	TRBV27	CASSFLRDTEAFF	TGTGCCAGCAGTTTCCTCAGGGACACTGAAGCTTTCTTT
few	TRBJ1-1	NA	TRBV28	CASSSPEGGRVDTEAFF	TGTGCCAGCAGTTCACCCGAGGGGGGGAGGGTGGACACTGAAGCTTTCTTT
NA	TRBJ2-1	TRBD2	TRBV28	CASRGLAGVYNEQFF	TGTGCCAGCAGGGGACTAGCGGGGGTATACAATGAGCAGTTCTTC
once	TRBJ2-1	TRBD2	TRBV2	CASAGGGSSYNEQFF	TGTGCCAGCGCGGGGGGCGGGAGCTCCTACAATGAGCAGTTCTTC
NA	TRBJ2-2	TRBD1	TRBV29-1	CSVGDRTLPNTGELFF	TGCAGCGTTGGGGACAGGACCCTTCCGAACACCGGGGAGCTGTTTTTT
NA	TRBJ2-1	NA	TRBV18	CASSPHLAGPYNEQFF	TGTGCCAGCTCACCTCACCTGGCGGGGCCATACAATGAGCAGTTCTTC
NA	TRBJ2-7	NA	TRBV11-2	CASSLDSSYEQYF	TGTGCCAGCAGCTTAGACAGCTCCTACGAGCAGTACTTC
many	TRBJ1-3	NA	TRBV6-1	CASSEKSHGLGNTIYF	TGTGCCAGCAGTGAAAAATCCCACGGGTTAGGAAACACCATATATTTT
NA	TRBJ2-2	TRBD2	TRBV2	CASSGLAGGTGELFF	TGTGCCAGCAGTGGGCTAGCGGGGGGCACCGGGGAGCTGTTTTTT
NA	TRBJ1-2	NA	TRBV28	CASTTPTGNYGYTF	TGTGCCAGCACCACACCGACGGGTAACTATGGCTACACCTTC
NA	TRBJ1-2	NA	TRBV27	CASSDGGRGYTF	TGTGCCAGCTCCGACGGGGGACGTGGCTACACCTTC
NA	TRBJ2-7	NA	TRBV5-4	CASAQRGLSEQYF	TGTGCCAGCGCCCAGCGCGGATTAAGCGAGCAGTACTTC
once	TRBJ1-4	NA	TRBV29-1	CSVAEGDEKLFF	TGCAGCGTCGCCGAGGGGGATGAAAAACTGTTTTTT
NA	TRBJ1-1	TRBD1	TRBV7-8	CATQQGRNTEAFF	TGTGCCACTCAACAGGGGAGGAACACTGAAGCTTTCTTT
NA	TRBJ2-7	TRBD1	TRBV10-3	CAISQYGTGEDEQYF	TGTGCCATCAGTCAATACGGGACAGGGGAGGACGAGCAGTACTTC
NA	TRBJ1-5	NA	TRBV6-5	CASSEDSSQHF	TGTGCCAGCAGTGAGGATTCGTCCCAGCATTTT
NA	TRBJ1-2	TRBD1	TRBV5-4	CASNPLGQLYGYTF	TGTGCCAGCAACCCTTTGGGACAGCTTTATGGCTACACCTTC
NA	TRBJ2-7	TRBD1	TRBV27	CASSSGTGWDEQYF	TGTGCCAGCAGTTCCGGGACAGGGTGGGACGAGCAGTACTTC
NA	TRBJ1-3	NA	TRBV7-8	CASGGVSGNTIYF	TGTGCCAGCGGGGGGGTGTCCGGAAACACCATATATTTT
once	TRBJ1-2	NA	TRBV12-5	CASAGGGSHDENYGYTF	TGTGCTAGCGCGGGCGGGGGGAGCCACGATGAAAACTATGGCTACACCTTC
NA	TRBJ1-3	TRBD1	TRBV4-3	CASSQEGTGANTIYF	TGCGCCAGCAGCCAAGAAGGGACAGGGGCAAACACCATATATTTT
NA	TRBJ1-5	TRBD1	TRBV7-2	CASSLEYRGKQPQHF	TGTGCCAGCAGCTTAGAGTACAGGGGGAAACAGCCCCAGCATTTT
NA	TRBJ2-1	TRBD2	TRBV19	CASTPGTSGRNEQFF	TGTGCCAGTACTCCCGGGACTAGCGGGAGAAATGAGCAGTTCTTC
NA	TRBJ2-7	TRBD1	TRBV4-3	CASSPTDRGSHEQYF	TGCGCCAGCAGCCCAACGGACAGGGGTTCCCACGAGCAGTACTTC
NA	TRBJ2-1	NA	TRBV7-9	CASSLANHLSRNEQFF	TGTGCCAGCAGCTTAGCCAATCACCTGTCTAGGAATGAGCAGTTCTTC
NA	TRBJ1-2	TRBD1	TRBV5-6	CASSLERGLGGYTF	TGTGCCAGCAGCTTGGAAAGGGGGCTAGGTGGCTACACCTTC
NA	TRBJ1-3	NA	TRBV6-1	CASSVTDSGNTIYF	TGTGCCAGCAGTGTAACAGACTCTGGAAACACCATATATTTT
NA	TRBJ2-7	NA	TRBV7-8	CASSLDGTGLYEQYF	TGTGCCAGCAGCTTAGACGGCACAGGTCTCTACGAGCAGTACTTC
once	TRBJ2-1	NA	TRBV12-1	CASHPTGGEQFF	TGTGCCAGCCACCCAACAGGGGGTGAGCAGTTCTTC
NA	TRBJ1-4	TRBD1	TRBV19	CASSDRGGNEKLFF	TGTGCCAGTAGCGACAGGGGGGGTAATGAAAAACTGTTTTTT
NA	TRBJ2-7	NA	TRBV5-5	CASSFRTGSYEQYF	TGTGCCAGCAGCTTCCGGACGGGATCCTACGAGCAGTACTTC
NA	TRBJ1-2	NA	TRBV13	CASSLGRGIAGYTF	TGTGCCAGCAGCTTAGGTAGGGGGATTGCCGGCTACACCTTC
once	TRBJ2-7	NA	TRBV28	CASSFLHEQYF	TGTGCCAGCAGTTTCTTACATGAGCAGTACTTC
NA	TRBJ1-2	NA	TRBV25-1	CASSNLANYGYTF	TGTGCCAGCAGTAACTTAGCTAACTATGGCTACACCTTC
NA	TRBJ2-7	TRBD2	TRBV7-3	CASSLREGDEQYF	TGTGCCAGCAGCTTAAGGGAGGGCGACGAGCAGTACTTC
NA	TRBJ1-3	TRBD1	TRBV7-9	CASSGTEGNTIYF	TGTGCCAGTTCCGGGACAGAGGGAAACACCATATATTTT
NA	TRBJ1-1	NA	TRBV7-9	CASSSRGEAFF	TGTGCCAGCAGCTCACGGGGGGAGGCTTTCTTT
NA	TRBJ1-1	NA	TRBV4-1	CASSPHGLNTEAFF	TGCGCCAGCAGCCCCCACGGGTTGAACACTGAAGCTTTCTTT
NA	TRBJ1-2	NA	TRBV9	CASSTPPGGSNYGYTF	TGTGCCAGCAGCACCCCCCCCGGAGGGTCTAACTATGGCTACACCTTC
few	TRBJ1-4	NA	TRBV15	CAIGTLEKLFF	TGTGCCATCGGGACTCTTGAAAAACTGTTTTTT
once	TRBJ2-2	NA	TRBV29-1	CSACGAGWTGELFF	TGCAGCGCATGCGGGGCAGGGTGGACCGGGGAGCTGTTTTTT
NA	TRBJ1-2	NA	TRBV6-5	CASIDGRSGGYTF	TGTGCCAGCATAGACGGCAGATCGGGGGGCTACACCTTC
NA	TRBJ2-1	NA	TRBV15	CATSKIGSSYNEQFF	TGTGCCACCAGCAAGATCGGGAGCTCCTACAATGAGCAGTTCTTC
NA	TRBJ2-1	NA	TRBV27	CASSVPGSEQFF	TGTGCCAGCAGTGTCCCCGGTTCTGAGCAGTTCTTC
NA	TRBJ2-5	NA	TRBV5-4	CATTLRDLETQYF	TGTGCCACTACACTCAGGGATCTGGAGACCCAGTACTTC
NA	TRBJ1-2	TRBD1	TRBV5-4	CASSWDRGRGYTF	TGTGCCAGCAGCTGGGACAGGGGCCGTGGCTACACCTTC
NA	TRBJ2-2	TRBD1	TRBV29-1	CSVEGPGQGLTGELFF	TGCAGCGTTGAAGGCCCGGGACAGGGCCTGACCGGGGAGCTGTTTTTT
NA	TRBJ2-2	NA	TRBV4-2	CASSPGLWGDTGELFF	TGTGCCAGCAGCCCAGGGTTGTGGGGGGACACCGGGGAGCTGTTTTTT